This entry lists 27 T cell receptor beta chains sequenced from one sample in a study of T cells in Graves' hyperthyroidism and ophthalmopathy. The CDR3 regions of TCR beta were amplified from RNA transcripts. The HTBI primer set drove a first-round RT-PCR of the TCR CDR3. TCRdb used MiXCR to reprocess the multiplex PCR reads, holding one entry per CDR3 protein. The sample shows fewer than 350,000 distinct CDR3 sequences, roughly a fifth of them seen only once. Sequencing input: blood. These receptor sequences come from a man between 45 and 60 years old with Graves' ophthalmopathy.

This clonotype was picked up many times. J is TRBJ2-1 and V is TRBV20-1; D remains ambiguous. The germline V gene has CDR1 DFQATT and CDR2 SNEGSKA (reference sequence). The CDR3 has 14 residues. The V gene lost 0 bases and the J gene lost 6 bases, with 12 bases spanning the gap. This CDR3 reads CSAREMEPSNEQFF. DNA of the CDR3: TGCAGTGCTAGAGAGATGGAGCCATCCAATGAGCAGTTCTTC.

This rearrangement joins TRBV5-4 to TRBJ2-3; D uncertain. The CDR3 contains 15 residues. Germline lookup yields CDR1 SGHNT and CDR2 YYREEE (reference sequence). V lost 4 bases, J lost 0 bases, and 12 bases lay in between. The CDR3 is CASSQESQSTDTQYF. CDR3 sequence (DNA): TGTGCCAGCAGCCAAGAGTCTCAGAGCACAGATACGCAGTATTTT. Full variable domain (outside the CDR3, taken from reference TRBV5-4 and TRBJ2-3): ETGVTQSPTHLIKTRGQQVTLRCSSQSGHNTVSWYQQALGQGPQFIFQYYREEENGRGNFPPRFSGLQFPNYSSELNVNALELDDSALYLCASSQESQSTDTQYFGPGTRLTVL.

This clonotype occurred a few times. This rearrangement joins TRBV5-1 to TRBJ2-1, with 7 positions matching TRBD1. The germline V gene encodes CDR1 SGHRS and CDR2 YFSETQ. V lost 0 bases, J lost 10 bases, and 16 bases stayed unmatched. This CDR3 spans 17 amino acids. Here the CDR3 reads CASSLAGRTGGLGEQFF. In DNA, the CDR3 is TGCGCCAGCAGCTTGGCCGGAAGGACAGGAGGTCTGGGGGAGCAGTTCTTC.

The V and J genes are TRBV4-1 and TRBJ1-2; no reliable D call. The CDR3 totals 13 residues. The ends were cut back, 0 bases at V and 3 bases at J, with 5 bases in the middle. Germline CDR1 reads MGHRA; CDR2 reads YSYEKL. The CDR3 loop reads CASSQDGYYGYTF. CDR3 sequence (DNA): TGCGCCAGCAGCCAAGATGGTTACTATGGCTACACCTTC.

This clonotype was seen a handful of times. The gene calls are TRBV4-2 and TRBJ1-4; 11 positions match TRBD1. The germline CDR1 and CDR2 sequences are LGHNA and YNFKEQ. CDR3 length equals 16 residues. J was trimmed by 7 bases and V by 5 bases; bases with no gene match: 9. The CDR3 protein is CASSFPGTGGGEKLFF. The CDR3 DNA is TGTGCCAGCAGCTTCCCCGGGACAGGGGGAGGTGAAAAACTGTTTTTT.

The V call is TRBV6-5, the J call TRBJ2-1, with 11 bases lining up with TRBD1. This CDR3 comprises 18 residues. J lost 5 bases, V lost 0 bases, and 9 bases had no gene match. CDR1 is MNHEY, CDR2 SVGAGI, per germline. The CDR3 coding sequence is TGTGCCAGCAGTTACTCCTCCCCGGGACAGGGGGTCCACAATGAGCAGTTCTTC. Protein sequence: CASSYSSPGQGVHNEQFF.

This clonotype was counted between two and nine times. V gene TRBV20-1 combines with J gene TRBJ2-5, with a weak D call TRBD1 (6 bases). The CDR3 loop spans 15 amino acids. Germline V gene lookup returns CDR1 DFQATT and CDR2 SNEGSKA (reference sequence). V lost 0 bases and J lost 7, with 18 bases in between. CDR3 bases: TGCAGTGCTAGAGATCATCGGCAGGGCAGGGGGACCCAGTACTTC. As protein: CSARDHRQGRGTQYF.

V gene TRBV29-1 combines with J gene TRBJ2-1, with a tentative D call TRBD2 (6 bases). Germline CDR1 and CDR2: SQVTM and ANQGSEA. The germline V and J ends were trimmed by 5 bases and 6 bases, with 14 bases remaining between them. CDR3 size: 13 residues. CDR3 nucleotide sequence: TGCAGCGTTCTGACCGGGACTTCCAATGAGCAGTTCTTC. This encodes CSVLTGTSNEQFF.

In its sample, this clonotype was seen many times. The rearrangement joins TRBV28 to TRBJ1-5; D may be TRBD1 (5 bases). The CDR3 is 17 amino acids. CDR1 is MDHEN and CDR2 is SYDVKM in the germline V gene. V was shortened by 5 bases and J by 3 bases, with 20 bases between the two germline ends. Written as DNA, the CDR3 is TGTGCCAGCAGTCTAAACGACGTCGGACAACCCAATCAGCCCCAGCATTTT. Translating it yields CASSLNDVGQPNQPQHF. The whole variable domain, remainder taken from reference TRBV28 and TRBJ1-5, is DVKVTQSSRYLVKRTGEKVFLECVQDMDHENMFWYRQDPGLGLRLIYFSYDVKMKEKGDIPEGYSVSREKKERFSLILESASTNQTSMYLCASSLNDVGQPNQPQHFGDGTRLSIL.

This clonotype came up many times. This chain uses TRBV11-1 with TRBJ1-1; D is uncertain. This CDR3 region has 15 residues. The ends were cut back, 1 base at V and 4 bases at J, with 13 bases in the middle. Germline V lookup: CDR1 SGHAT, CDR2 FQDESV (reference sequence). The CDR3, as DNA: TGTGCCAGCAGCTTAGGGTTGGAGGGCGCCACTGAAGCTTTCTTT. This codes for CASSLGLEGATEAFF.

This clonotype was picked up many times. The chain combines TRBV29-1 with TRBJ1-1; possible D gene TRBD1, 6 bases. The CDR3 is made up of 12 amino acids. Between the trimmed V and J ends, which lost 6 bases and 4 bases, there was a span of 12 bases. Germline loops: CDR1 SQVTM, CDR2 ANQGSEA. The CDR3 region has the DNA TGCAGCGTCGCACAGGGCTTCACTGAAGCTTTCTTT. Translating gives CSVAQGFTEAFF.

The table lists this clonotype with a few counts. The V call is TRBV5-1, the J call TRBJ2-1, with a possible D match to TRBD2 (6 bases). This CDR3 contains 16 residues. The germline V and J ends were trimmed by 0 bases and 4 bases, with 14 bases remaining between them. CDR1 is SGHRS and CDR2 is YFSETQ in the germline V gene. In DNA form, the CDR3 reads TGCGCCAGCAGCTTGGCTTGGGACTCCACGTACAATGAGCAGTTCTTC. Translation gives CASSLAWDSTYNEQFF.

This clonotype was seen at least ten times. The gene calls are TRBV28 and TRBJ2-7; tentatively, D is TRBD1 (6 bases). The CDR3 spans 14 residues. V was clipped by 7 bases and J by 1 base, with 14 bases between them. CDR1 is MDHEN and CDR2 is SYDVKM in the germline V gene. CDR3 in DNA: TGTGCCAGCACCAACGGACAGCCGTCCTACGAGCAGTACTTC. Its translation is CASTNGQPSYEQYF.

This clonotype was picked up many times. The chain's CDR3 is CASSLVSVGNNSPLHF. As DNA, the CDR3 is TGCGCCAGCAGCTTGGTTTCAGTCGGGAATAATTCACCCCTCCACTTT. This chain links TRBV5-1 with TRBJ1-6; D remains unclear. The germline CDR1 and CDR2 sequences are SGHRS and YFSETQ. Trimming took 0 bases from V and 5 from J, leaving 12 bases between them. The CDR3 totals 16 residues.

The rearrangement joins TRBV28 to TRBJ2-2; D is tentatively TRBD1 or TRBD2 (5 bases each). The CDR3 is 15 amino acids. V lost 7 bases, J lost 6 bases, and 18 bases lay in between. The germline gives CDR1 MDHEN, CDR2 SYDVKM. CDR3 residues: CASTPWSGGSGELFF. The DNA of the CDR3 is TGTGCCAGCACCCCCTGGAGTGGGGGTTCCGGGGAGCTGTTTTTT.

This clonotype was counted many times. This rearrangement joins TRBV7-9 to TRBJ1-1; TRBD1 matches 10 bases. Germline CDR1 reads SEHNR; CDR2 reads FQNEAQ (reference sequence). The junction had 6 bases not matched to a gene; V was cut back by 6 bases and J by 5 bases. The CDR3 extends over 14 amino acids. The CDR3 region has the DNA TGTGCCAGCAGTGCGGACAGGGGGTTTACTGAAGCTTTCTTT. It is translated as CASSADRGFTEAFF.

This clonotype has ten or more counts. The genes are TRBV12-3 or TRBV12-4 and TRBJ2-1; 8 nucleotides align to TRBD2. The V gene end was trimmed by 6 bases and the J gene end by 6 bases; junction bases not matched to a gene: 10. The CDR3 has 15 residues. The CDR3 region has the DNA TGTGCCAGCAGCAGCGGGACTAGTGGAGTCAATGAGCAGTTCTTC. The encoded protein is CASSSGTSGVNEQFF.

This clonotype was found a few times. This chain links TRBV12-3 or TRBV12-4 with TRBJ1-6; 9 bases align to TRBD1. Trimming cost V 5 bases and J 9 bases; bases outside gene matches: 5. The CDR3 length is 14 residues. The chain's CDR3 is CASSVGTGFSPLHF. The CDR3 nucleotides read TGTGCCAGCAGTGTTGGGACAGGGTTTTCACCCCTCCACTTT.

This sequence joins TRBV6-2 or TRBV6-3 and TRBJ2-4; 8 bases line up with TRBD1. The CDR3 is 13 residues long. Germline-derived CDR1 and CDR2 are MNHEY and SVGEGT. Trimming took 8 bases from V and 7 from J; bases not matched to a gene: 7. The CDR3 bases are TGTGCCAGCCAAAAGAACAGGGGGAACATTCAGTACTTC. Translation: CASQKNRGNIQYF.

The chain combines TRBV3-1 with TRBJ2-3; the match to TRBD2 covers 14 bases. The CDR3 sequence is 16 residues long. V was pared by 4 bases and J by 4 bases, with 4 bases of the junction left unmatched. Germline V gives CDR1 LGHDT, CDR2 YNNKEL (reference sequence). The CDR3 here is CASSLGTSGSSDTQYF. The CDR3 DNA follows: TGTGCCAGCAGCCTGGGGACTAGCGGGAGCTCAGATACGCAGTATTTT.

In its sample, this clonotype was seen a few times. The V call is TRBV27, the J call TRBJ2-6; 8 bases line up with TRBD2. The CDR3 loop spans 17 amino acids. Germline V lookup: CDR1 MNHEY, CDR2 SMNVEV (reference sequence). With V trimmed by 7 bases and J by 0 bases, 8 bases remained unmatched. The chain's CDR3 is CASTPGGGTSGANVLTF. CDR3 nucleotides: TGTGCCAGCACCCCTGGCGGGGGGACCTCTGGGGCCAACGTCCTGACTTTC.

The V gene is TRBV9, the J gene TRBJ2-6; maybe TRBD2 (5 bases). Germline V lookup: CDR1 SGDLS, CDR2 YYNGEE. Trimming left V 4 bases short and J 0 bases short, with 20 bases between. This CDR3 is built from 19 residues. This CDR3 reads CASSYGLVPQSSGANVLTF. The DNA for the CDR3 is TGTGCCAGCAGCTACGGACTGGTGCCCCAAAGCTCTGGGGCCAACGTCCTGACTTTC.

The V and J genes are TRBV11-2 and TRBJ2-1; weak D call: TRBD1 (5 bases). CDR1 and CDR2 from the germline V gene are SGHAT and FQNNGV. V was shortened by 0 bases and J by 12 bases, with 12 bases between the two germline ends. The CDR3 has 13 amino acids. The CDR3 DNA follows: TGTGCCAGCAGCTTAGATCCAGGGATTGGGCAGTTCTTC. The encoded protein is CASSLDPGIGQFF.

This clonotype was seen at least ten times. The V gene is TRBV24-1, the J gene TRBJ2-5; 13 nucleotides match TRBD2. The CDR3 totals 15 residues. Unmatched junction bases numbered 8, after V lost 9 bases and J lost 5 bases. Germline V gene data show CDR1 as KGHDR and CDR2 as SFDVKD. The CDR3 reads CATSGLAGAGETQYF. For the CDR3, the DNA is TGTGCCACCTCCGGACTAGCGGGAGCTGGGGAGACCCAGTACTTC.

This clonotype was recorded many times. The CDR3 protein is CASNPDRGLTGELFF. CDR3 coding DNA: TGTGCCAGCAACCCGGACAGGGGTTTAACCGGGGAGCTGTTTTTT. V and J are TRBV2 and TRBJ2-2, with 9 bases lining up with TRBD1. Germline V gene sequence: CDR1 SNHLY, CDR2 FYNNEI. The CDR3 has 15 residues. Unmatched junction bases numbered 8, after V lost 7 bases and J lost 5 bases.

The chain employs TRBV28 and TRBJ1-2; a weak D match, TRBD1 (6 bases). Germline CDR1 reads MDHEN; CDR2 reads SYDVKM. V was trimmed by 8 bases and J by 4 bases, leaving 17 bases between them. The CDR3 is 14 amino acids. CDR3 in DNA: TGTGCCAGCCGTCTGACAGGCGCGGGCTATGGCTACACCTTC. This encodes CASRLTGAGYGYTF.

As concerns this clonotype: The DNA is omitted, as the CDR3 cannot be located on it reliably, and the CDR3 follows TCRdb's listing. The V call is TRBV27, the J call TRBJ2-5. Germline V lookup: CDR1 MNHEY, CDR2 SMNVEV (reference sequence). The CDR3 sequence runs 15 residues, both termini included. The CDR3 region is CASSSSGISQGTQYF.